The clone carrying this T cell receptor beta chain was seen at least ten times. The data originate from a study of T cells after yellow fever vaccination. Germline assignment: CDR1 SGHTA and CDR2 FQGNSA. This CDR3 spans 15 amino acids. V lost 2 bases and J 5 bases, leaving 14 bases between the germline ends. Study-level points and caveats: In sorted memory subsets at day 0, almost all vaccine-responding clonotypes were below detection. The secondary response was weaker, and its peak arrived faster, on day 5 versus 15. In post-booster samples, most primary-vaccination clones reappeared (around 95% CD4, 88% CD8).

TCRdb fed the 5' RACE reads into MiXCR, producing one record per CDR3 protein. Among more than 20,000 distinct CDR3 sequences, about 5.5% were seen once, and the ten largest hold roughly 10%. The V gene is TRBV7-2, the J gene TRBJ2-3; the D gene is possibly TRBD1 (6 bases). This clonotype was sampled from a young man who received the YFV17D yellow fever vaccine. The specimen was PBMCs, either bulk or a sorted T-cell subset (CD4+, CD8+, memory, or dextramer-sorted; not recorded which), collected 15 days after the yellow fever booster vaccination. The CDR3 bases are TGTGCCAGCAGCTTAAAGATCCTAGGGGGAGATACGCAGTATTTT. It translates to CASSLKILGGDTQYF.